The 27 T cell receptor beta chains below were found in one sample sequenced in a study of blood T cell repertoires in COVID-19. This table comes from immunoSEQ multiplex PCR, and its TCRdb copy is limited to in-frame clones, with some not included. The profile covers 360,000 or so clones, with 83% appearing a single time and around 5% taken by the ten largest. Material for sequencing was PBMCs or T cells enriched from blood (not recorded which). The receptors were gathered from a woman aged 45-65 years who had recovered from COVID-19.

This clone was detected once. An end of the junction differs from the germline gene, which may be a read error. The rearrangement joins TRBV30 to TRBJ1-4; 7 nucleotides match TRBD1. From germline, CDR1 is GTSNPN and CDR2 SVGIG (reference sequence). CDR3 length equals 17 residues. The CDR3 region is CAWSVFRGSRTGERLFF. In DNA, the CDR3 is TGTGCCTGGAGTGTTTTTCGGGGGTCTCGAACAGGGGAAAGACTGTTTTTT.

The chain has TRBV11-1 and TRBJ2-1; 8 positions agree with TRBD1. The CDR3 extends over 16 amino acids. V was clipped by 5 bases and J by 8 bases; unmatched bases: 14. CDR1 is SGHAT, CDR2 FQDESV, per germline (reference sequence). The CDR3 DNA reads TGTGCCAGCAGCCCAGGGACAGGCCTTTTCGGCTATGAGCAGTTCTTC. Amino acids: CASSPGTGLFGYEQFF.

The chain carries TRBV7-2 and TRBJ1-5, with D possibly being TRBD1 (6 bases). V was trimmed by 1 base and J by 9 bases, leaving 16 bases between them. Per germline, CDR1 SGHTA and CDR2 FQGNSA. The CDR3 runs 15 residues. The CDR3 DNA reads as TGTGCCAGCAGCTTAGGACGGACAGCCCAGGGGCCCCAGCATTTT. Protein: CASSLGRTAQGPQHF.

The J gene is TRBJ1-4, the V gene TRBV2; 8 bases agree with TRBD1. Germline V gene data show CDR1 as SNHLY and CDR2 as FYNNEI. The CDR3 length is 14 residues. V shed 8 bases and J 5 bases; nucleotides not matched to a gene: 7. Here the CDR3 reads CASQTGTGNEKLFF. CDR3 nucleotide sequence: TGTGCCAGCCAGACCGGGACAGGAAATGAAAAACTGTTTTTT.

This chain joins TRBV19 and TRBJ2-1; TRBD2 agrees at 14 bases. V lost 7 bases, J lost 0 bases, and 5 bases stayed unmatched. Per germline, CDR1 LNHDA and CDR2 SQIVND (reference sequence). The CDR3 consists of 17 residues. The CDR3 here is CASKGTSGRVSYNEQFF. The DNA of the CDR3 is TGTGCCAGTAAAGGGACTAGCGGGAGAGTCTCCTACAATGAGCAGTTCTTC.

The chain is built from TRBV5-4 and TRBJ2-5; D not resolved. Trimming pared 0 bases from V and 1 base from J, leaving 10 bases between. The germline V gene encodes CDR1 SGHNT and CDR2 YYREEE (reference sequence). This CDR3 is 15 amino acids long. DNA for the CDR3: TGTGCCAGCAGCTTGGGAAAGACGGGCCAAGAGACCCAGTACTTC. Protein product: CASSLGKTGQETQYF.

Worth noting for this clone: One junction end does not reproduce the germline sequence, and a read error may be involved. CDR3 region: CATSLSSTDTQYF. DNA of the CDR3: TGTGCCACCAGTTTATCTAGCACAGATACGCAGTATTTT. The chain recombines TRBV6-5 with TRBJ2-3; D call uncertain. Germline CDR1 reads MNHEY; CDR2 reads SVGAGI. The CDR3 covers 13 residues.

This clone turned up a few times. The chain is built from TRBV19 and TRBJ2-5, with D tentatively TRBD1 (8 bases). Trimming removed 6 bases at V and 4 bases at J, with 18 bases between. In germline, CDR1 is LNHDA, CDR2 SQIVND (reference sequence). The CDR3 is 15 amino acids. The CDR3 region is CASRALTGGGETQYF. CDR3 sequence (DNA): TGTGCCAGTAGGGCCCTTACAGGGGGGGGAGAGACCCAGTACTTC.

The chain joins TRBV5-1 to TRBJ1-2, with D possibly being TRBD1 (5 bases). CDR3 length equals 15 residues. Trimming removed 0 bases from V and 3 bases from J, with 12 bases in between. Germline CDR1 reads SGHRS; CDR2 reads YFSETQ. CDR3 bases: TGCGCCAGCAGCTTGGGGGCAGGGTTGGACTATGGCTACACCTTC. Protein sequence: CASSLGAGLDYGYTF.

This chain links TRBV6-1 with TRBJ1-6, with D hard to call. Trimming stripped 2 bases from V and 0 bases from J, with 17 bases between. The CDR3 extends over 19 amino acids. Germline V gene data show CDR1 as MNHNS and CDR2 as SASEGT. CDR3 loop: CASSEIASGSSSYNSPLHF. CDR3 sequence (DNA): TGTGCCAGCAGTGAAATTGCTTCAGGCTCAAGCTCCTATAATTCACCCCTCCACTTT.

The chain recombines TRBV7-8 with TRBJ1-1, with 11 positions matching TRBD1. Germline V gene sequence: CDR1 SGHVS, CDR2 FQNEAQ. The CDR3 is made up of 17 amino acids. V lost 1 base, J lost 4 bases, and 8 bases stayed unmatched. The CDR3 reads CASSLVGTGGRVTEAFF. The DNA for the CDR3 is TGTGCCAGCAGCTTAGTTGGGACAGGGGGGCGGGTCACTGAAGCTTTCTTT.

The gene calls are TRBV5-6 and TRBJ2-5; TRBD2 matches 14 bases. The CDR3 has 16 amino acids. The trim removed 4 bases at V and 5 bases at J, leaving 7 bases unmatched. From germline, CDR1 is SGHDT and CDR2 YYEEEE. CDR3 coding DNA: TGTGCCAGCAGCCTGACTAGCGGGGGGGCCCGGGAGACCCAGTACTTC. It yields the protein CASSLTSGGARETQYF. The variable domain in full, completed from reference TRBV5-6 and TRBJ2-5, reads DAGVTQSPTHLIKTRGQQVTLRCSPKSGHDTVSWYQQALGQGPQFIFQYYEEEERQRGNFPDRFSGHQFPNYSSELNVNALLLGDSALYLCASSLTSGGARETQYFGPGTRLLVL.

Concerning this clone: Its ends do not fully match the called genes, so a read error is possible. The chain is built from TRBV12-3 or TRBV12-4 and TRBJ1-2, with D tentatively TRBD1 (5 bases). CDR3 size: 13 residues. CDR3 region: CASTLSGNYGYTF. CDR3 coding DNA: TGTGCCAGCACTTTATCAGGGAACTATGGCTACACCTTC.

The rearrangement links TRBV6-5 to TRBJ1-1; a weak D match, TRBD1 (5 bases). V dropped 8 bases and J dropped 3 bases, with 10 bases sitting between them. The germline V gene encodes CDR1 MNHEY and CDR2 SVGAGI. The CDR3 totals 12 residues. The CDR3 nucleotides read TGTGCCAGCCAACGACAGCACACTGAAGCTTTCTTT. Amino acids: CASQRQHTEAFF.

This clone was seen a few times. The chain is built from TRBV7-2 and TRBJ2-7, with D possibly matching TRBD1 (5 bases). Germline V gives CDR1 SGHTA, CDR2 FQGNSA. This CDR3 comprises 13 residues. V lost 8 bases and J lost 4, with 15 bases in between. CDR3 region: CASAPGRAYEQYF. CDR3 sequence (DNA): TGTGCCAGCGCACCCGGCAGGGCTTACGAGCAGTACTTC.

This chain uses TRBV4-3 with TRBJ2-3; D uncertain. V lost 2 bases and J 8 bases, leaving 20 bases between the germline ends. Germline V CDR1 and CDR2: LGHNA, YSLEER. This CDR3 is 16 amino acids long. CDR3 in DNA: TGCGCCAGCAGCCAAACCCCAGTACTACCTGCCGGTACGCAGTATTTT. Its translation is CASSQTPVLPAGTQYF.

The chain combines TRBV19 with TRBJ1-2, with 8 nucleotides matching TRBD1. V shed 0 bases and J 14 bases; nucleotides not matched to a gene: 14. Germline V lookup: CDR1 LNHDA, CDR2 SQIVND (reference sequence). The CDR3 has 15 amino acids. In DNA form, the CDR3 reads TGTGCCAGTAGTATAGATCAGAGCGGGACAGGAGGATATACCTTC. Protein sequence: CASSIDQSGTGGYTF.

The chain has TRBV18 and TRBJ2-2, with TRBD1 matching 7 bases. CDR1 is KGHSH, CDR2 LQKENI, per germline. V lost 3 bases, J lost 6 bases, and 4 bases stayed unmatched. This CDR3 is built from 14 residues. The CDR3, as DNA: TGTGCCAGCTCACCGGGACAGTGGGCCGGGGAGCTGTTTTTT. It codes for CASSPGQWAGELFF.

The V and J genes are TRBV5-1 and TRBJ1-2; D uncertain. The CDR3 runs to 15 residues. The V end lost 1 base, the J end lost 1 base, and 11 bases lay between the germline ends. Looked up from germline, CDR1 is SGHRS and CDR2 is YFSETQ. The CDR3 is CASSLSSAINYGYTF. DNA for the CDR3: TGCGCCAGCAGCTTGTCTAGCGCCATTAACTATGGCTACACCTTC. Filled out from reference TRBV5-1 and TRBJ1-2, the complete variable domain reads KAGVTQTPRYLIKTRGQQVTLSCSPISGHRSVSWYQQTPGQGLQFLFEYFSETQRNKGNFPGRFSGRQFSNSRSEMNVSTLELGDSALYLCASSLSSAINYGYTFGSGTRLTVV.

This chain joins TRBV19 and TRBJ2-1; 7 nucleotides agree with TRBD1. The CDR3 totals 13 residues. V was clipped by 8 bases and J by 5 bases; unmatched bases: 6. Germline-derived CDR1 and CDR2 are LNHDA and SQIVND (reference sequence). CDR3 coding DNA: TGTGCCAGTGGGAAGGGGGCCAACAATGAGCAGTTCTTC. As protein: CASGKGANNEQFF.

V gene TRBV6-6 combines with J gene TRBJ1-3; 7 nucleotides agree with TRBD1. V shed 6 bases, J shed 0 bases, and the junction held 11 bases outside the gene matches. The CDR3 runs to 17 residues. Germline V gives CDR1 MNHNY, CDR2 SVGAGI (reference sequence). CDR3: CASSRSGTANSGNTIYF. The CDR3 bases are TGTGCCAGCAGCCGATCGGGGACAGCGAACTCTGGAAACACCATATATTTT.

This clone appeared a single time. This chain connects TRBV28 to TRBJ1-2; TRBD1 matches 8 bases. Per the germline V gene, CDR1 is MDHEN and CDR2 is SYDVKM. Trimming cost V 3 bases and J 5 bases; bases outside gene matches: 5. This CDR3 comprises 14 residues. CDR3 sequence: CASSFQGAVYGYTF. CDR3 nucleotides: TGTGCCAGCAGTTTTCAGGGGGCGGTTTATGGCTACACCTTC.

The chain has TRBV12-3 or TRBV12-4 and TRBJ2-1; possible D gene TRBD2, 6 bases. Deletions cut 7 bases from V and 15 bases from J, with 16 bases between. The CDR3 is 11 amino acids. CDR3 sequence reads: CASTPASVLFF. DNA for the CDR3: TGTGCCAGCACTCCTGCTAGCGTGCTGTTCTTC.

The chain couples TRBV7-8 to TRBJ2-7; 7 nucleotides align to TRBD2. CDR3 length: 14 amino acids. Germline assignment: CDR1 SGHVS and CDR2 FQNEAQ. The V segment lost 0 bases and the J segment 3 bases; nucleotides outside the gene matches: 2. In DNA, the CDR3 is TGTGCCAGCAGCTTAGCGGGGGGGGTCTACGAGCAGTACTTC. This gives the protein CASSLAGGVYEQYF.

The chain has TRBV6-5 and TRBJ1-6, with TRBD1 as a possible D gene (5 bases). The CDR3 runs 15 residues. The germline V gene encodes CDR1 MNHEY and CDR2 SVGAGI. V was pared by 5 bases and J by 5 bases, with 13 bases between. The chain's CDR3 is CASSRSGGNNSPLHF. CDR3 bases: TGTGCCAGCAGTCGGAGCGGGGGGAATAATTCACCCCTCCACTTT.

The gene calls are TRBV27 and TRBJ2-1; 9 nucleotides agree with TRBD2. The CDR3 spans 18 residues. The V gene end was trimmed by 7 bases and the J gene end by 2 bases; junction bases not matched to a gene: 15. In germline, CDR1 is MNHEY, CDR2 SMNVEV (reference sequence). The CDR3 region is CASIPQGVRGGTYNEQFF. The CDR3 coding sequence is TGTGCCAGCATCCCCCAGGGGGTGCGGGGGGGAACCTACAATGAGCAGTTCTTC.

J is TRBJ2-1 and V is TRBV5-1; maybe TRBD2 (6 bases). CDR1 SGHRS and CDR2 YFSETQ come from the germline V gene. This CDR3 comprises 14 residues. V was shortened by 0 bases and J by 5 bases, with 9 bases between the two germline ends. The chain's CDR3 is CASSLAGTDNEQFF. CDR3 in DNA: TGCGCCAGCAGCTTGGCGGGGACTGACAATGAGCAGTTCTTC.